The 5 T cell receptor beta chains below come from one sample, sequenced in a study of blood T cells in healthy people across ages. Through a sample-barcoded 5' primer and a J-beta primer mix, a second PCR was run for about 6 to 12 cycles. TCRdb re-derived calls from the 5' RACE reads in MiXCR, one entry per CDR3 protein. Of 650,000 to 1,000,000 distinct CDR3 sequences listed, about 45% are singletons. The material sequenced was blood. The receptors derive from a man older than 75 in good health.

This clonotype appeared once. The rearrangement joins TRBV27 to TRBJ1-2; TRBD1 aligns across 9 bases. This CDR3 is built from 15 residues. Germline V gene sequence: CDR1 MNHEY, CDR2 SMNVEV (reference sequence). Losses at the gene ends were 4 bases for V and 4 bases for J; bases not matched to a gene: 7. As DNA, the CDR3 is TGTGCCAGCAGTTCCTCCCCGACAGGGGGCTATGGCTACACCTTC. It yields the protein CASSSSPTGGYGYTF.

This chain links TRBV7-9 with TRBJ2-5; D possibly matches TRBD1 or TRBD2 (5 bases each). Looked up from germline, CDR1 is SEHNR and CDR2 is FQNEAQ (reference sequence). This CDR3 comprises 14 residues. Deletions cut 4 bases from V and 4 bases from J, with 13 bases between. CDR3 DNA: TGTGCCAGCAGCTCTGCCGGGACCAGAGAGACCCAGTACTTC. This gives the protein CASSSAGTRETQYF.

The rearrangement joins TRBV7-2 to TRBJ2-3; 12 bases are a match to TRBD2. This CDR3 is 17 amino acids long. The V gene end was trimmed by 5 bases and the J gene end by 1 base; junction bases not matched to a gene: 7. The germline V gene encodes CDR1 SGHTA and CDR2 FQGNSA. The CDR3 is CASSRRLAGAGTDTQYF. CDR3 coding DNA: TGTGCCAGCAGCAGAAGACTAGCGGGAGCGGGCACAGATACGCAGTATTTT.

The chain links TRBV16 to TRBJ2-7, with D perhaps TRBD2 (5 bases). In germline, CDR1 is KGHSY, CDR2 FQNENV. This CDR3 has 13 residues. V lost 2 bases to trimming and J lost 5 bases, with 10 bases between them. The CDR3 loop reads CASSQGFGDEQYF. In nucleotides, the CDR3 is TGTGCCAGCAGCCAAGGTTTCGGGGACGAGCAGTACTTC. The full variable domain, completed using reference TRBV16 and TRBJ2-7, is GEEVAQTPKHLVRGEGQKAKLYCAPIKGHSYVFWYQQVLKNEFKFLISFQNENVFDETGMPKERFSAKCLPNSPCSLEIQATKLEDSAVYFCASSQGFGDEQYFGPGTRLTVT.

A few counts support this clonotype. The rearrangement joins TRBV19 to TRBJ1-2; 8 bases line up with TRBD1. CDR3 size: 14 residues. V lost 7 bases and J lost 7; bases outside the gene matches: 11. CDR1 is LNHDA and CDR2 is SQIVND in the germline V gene (reference sequence). CDR3 protein: CASTPWEGTGGYTF. CDR3 coding DNA: TGTGCCAGTACCCCCTGGGAGGGGACAGGTGGCTACACCTTC.